This T cell receptor (beta chain) is from a study of cytomegalovirus exposure and HLA in healthy donors. Study-wide results and limits: In a later analysis, a genetic analysis reported fewer productive-TCR N-insertions in an Asian-associated ancestry cluster than the cohort average.

Worth noting for this clone: The antigen is not known.

Both 60 Vbeta primers and 13 Jbeta primers went into the PCR. The assay was immunoSEQ multiplex PCR, and TCRdb's table has in-frame clones only and misses some. The sample has roughly 120,000 clones. This clonotype was obtained from a man in his forties or fifties in good health and CMV-seropositive. Sequenced material: PBMCs.

CDR3 protein: CASSTGEPGANVLTF. The CDR3 region has the DNA TGTGCCAGTAGTACAGGGGAACCTGGGGCCAACGTCCTGACTTTC. The gene calls are TRBV19 and TRBJ2-6; a possible D gene is TRBD1 (6 bases). Looked up from germline, CDR1 is LNHDA and CDR2 is SQIVND (reference sequence). The CDR3 contains 15 residues. The germline V and J ends were trimmed by 4 bases and 2 bases, with 9 bases remaining between them.